This is a list of T cell receptor beta chains from one sample in a study of blood T cell repertoires in COVID-19. The repertoire was sequenced with immunoSEQ multiplex PCR; TCRdb's copy has only in-frame clones and lacks some. Among roughly 260,000 clones, roughly four fifths were seen once, and the ten largest hold about 3.9%. The material sequenced was PBMCs or T cells enriched from blood (not recorded which). These receptors came from a woman in her thirties or forties who had been exposed to COVID-19. Both conserved end residues are trimmed from each CDR3. Only part of the rows carry a size: once, few, many, or a class if the clone is expanded.

V	size	J	CDR3
TRBV18	-	TRBJ1-2	ASSPLQDRGYGYT
TRBV10-3	-	TRBJ2-7	AIGGNEQY
TRBV18	-	TRBJ1-1	ASSPGAGTNTEAF
TRBV11-2	-	TRBJ1-2	ASSPGGGLGYT
TRBV11-3	-	TRBJ1-2	ASSQPPGQGNTGYT
TRBV5-6	-	TRBJ1-2	ASSLWEERGYT
TRBV28	-	TRBJ2-3	ASRPRDRFTDTQY
TRBV27	-	TRBJ1-1	ASRGGFLNTEAF
TRBV12-3/TRBV12-4	-	TRBJ2-7	ASSLKHEQY
TRBV5-1	-	TRBJ1-1	ASSMDRAESEAF
TRBV28	-	TRBJ2-1	ASSSRGYNEQF
TRBV7-2	-	TRBJ2-7	ASSLGVSGGTYEQY
TRBV5-4	-	TRBJ2-3	ASSQDSYTQY
TRBV11-3	once	TRBJ2-7	ASSLGSGSYEQY
TRBV27	-	TRBJ1-1	ASFSYTRSEAF
TRBV5-1	-	TRBJ1-1	ASSMTGGNTEAF
TRBV7-8	few	TRBJ1-2	ASSQTGAYGYT
TRBV9	-	TRBJ2-6	ASSRWGPSGANVLT
TRBV19	few	TRBJ2-7	ASHPGQSSYEQY
TRBV10-3	-	TRBJ1-5	AISPGDQPQH
TRBV7-3	-	TRBJ1-2	ASSLTPGNYGYT
TRBV19	-	TRBJ2-7	ASSSFREGRRYEQY
TRBV5-1	-	TRBJ2-7	ASSSSTGTGAYEQY
TRBV7-6	-	TRBJ2-2	ASSLGGAGLGGELF
TRBV6-6	-	TRBJ2-5	ASTPRGGAYETQY
TRBV7-2	-	TRBJ1-4	ASSFDRGRREKLF
TRBV7-2	-	TRBJ1-4	ASSLPRPAGNEKLF
TRBV5-4	-	TRBJ2-7	ASSFGGPSYEQY
TRBV6-1	once	TRBJ1-6	ASSDGVRGSYNSPLH
TRBV6-2/TRBV6-3	-	TRBJ2-7	ASSPVRDRGLYEQY
TRBV7-9	once	TRBJ2-1	ASSTQTYNEQF
TRBV29-1	-	TRBJ2-3	SSGRGTSTDTQY
TRBV11-2	many	TRBJ2-3	ASSLGTGTTDTQY
TRBV19	-	TRBJ2-7	ASSMETGGFNEQY
TRBV11-2	-	TRBJ1-1	ASSRNQKNTEAF
TRBV18	-	TRBJ1-2	ASSLRDKGEGGYT
TRBV11-1	-	TRBJ2-7	ASSLVGTREQY
TRBV27	-	TRBJ1-2	ASSEGGQNYGYT
TRBV16	-	TRBJ1-1	ASSHETGEYTEAF
TRBV28	-	TRBJ1-1	ASSSPGTGDMNTEAF
TRBV7-6	-	TRBJ1-1	ASSFPKRATGATEAF
TRBV4-3	-	TRBJ1-3	ASSQVDSFSGNTIY
TRBV14	-	TRBJ2-3	ASSLPGTGGDTQY
TRBV5-4	-	TRBJ1-1	ASLTDLDSAEAF
TRBV27	-	TRBJ2-2	ASSLVGTSGGAPAGELF
TRBV7-9	-	TRBJ1-4	ASSQGALLEEKLF
TRBV28	-	TRBJ2-7	ASTTGTGALKTYEQY
TRBV7-8	-	TRBJ1-1	ASSLGSMGTGVAEAF
TRBV9	-	TRBJ1-3	ASSPRTGSNTIY
TRBV12-3/TRBV12-4	once	TRBJ2-7	ASSPQAYEQY
TRBV9	-	TRBJ1-3	ASSPGLNRGGTIY
TRBV5-6	-	TRBJ2-7	ASSLLGEGEQY
TRBV28	-	TRBJ1-1	ASSFRLGGTEAF
TRBV6-1	once	TRBJ2-3	ASSEGASTDTQY